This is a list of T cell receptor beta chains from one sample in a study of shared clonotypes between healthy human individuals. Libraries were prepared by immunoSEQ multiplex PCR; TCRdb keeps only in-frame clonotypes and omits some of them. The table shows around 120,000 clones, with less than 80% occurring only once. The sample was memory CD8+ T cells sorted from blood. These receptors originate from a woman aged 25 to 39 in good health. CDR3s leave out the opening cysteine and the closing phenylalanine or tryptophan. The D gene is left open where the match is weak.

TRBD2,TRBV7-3,ASSSRDSGSYEQY
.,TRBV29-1,SVHGTVGNEQF
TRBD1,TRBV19,ASGRLGQGTDTQY
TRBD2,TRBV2,ASRASGRDYNEQF
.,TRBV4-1,ASSRPGAQPQH
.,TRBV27,ASKQEDGPTDTQY
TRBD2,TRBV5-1,ASSSRATSGYYNEQF
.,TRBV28,ASSGGLLEQY
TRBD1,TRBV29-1,SVEEQGIGNEQF
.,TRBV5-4,ASSVQGRSYNEQF
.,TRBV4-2,ASSQEPTASYEQY
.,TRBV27,ASKTRGGVNQPQH
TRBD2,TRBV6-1,ASPSLAGASNEQF
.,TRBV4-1,ASSQDIKEGTYEKLF
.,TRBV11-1,ASSLLGTSTDTQY
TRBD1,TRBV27,ASSSRGKLEKLF
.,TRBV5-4,ASSGQDSGSYEQY
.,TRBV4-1,ASSQGLYSYEQY
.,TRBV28,ASSPPNTDTQY
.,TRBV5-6,ASSIQGLIHTEAF
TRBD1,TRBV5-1,ASSLYRTGAADGYT
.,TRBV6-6,ASSYSARYEQY
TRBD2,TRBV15,ATSPLAGSTDTQY
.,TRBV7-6,ASSLRQDYEQY
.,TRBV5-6,ASSFLAEDEQY
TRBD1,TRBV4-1,ASSSWDRTSYEQY
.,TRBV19,ASSILWEKNTEAF
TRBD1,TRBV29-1,SGGQTVTEAF
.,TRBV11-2,ASSLDIIGPTQY
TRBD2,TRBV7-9,ASSLRLAVYNEQF
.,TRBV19,ASTLGGLAESNTGELF
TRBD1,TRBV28,ASSGTGAQSYEQY
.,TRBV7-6,ASSSGHVPSYEQY
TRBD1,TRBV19,ASSQPGTGQIYGYT
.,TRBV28,ASSLGTFYEQY
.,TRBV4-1,ASSQPSLEAF
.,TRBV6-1,ASSEAIGAMETQY
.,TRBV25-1,ASSDQGTGELF
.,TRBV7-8,ASSFAGGVETQY